This T cell receptor (beta chain) was obtained from a study of cytomegalovirus exposure and HLA in healthy donors. Study-wide results and limits: Among immune exposure information, only CMV serostatus was available. Owing to their indistinguishability, certain V segments, notably TRBV6-2 and TRBV6-3, were excluded.

Use of 60 Vbeta and 13 Jbeta primers characterized the PCR. Generated by immunoSEQ multiplex PCR, the TCRdb table keeps only in-frame clones and is missing some. The sample yields about 160,000 clones, 70% to 80% seen once. The germline V and J ends were trimmed by 6 bases and 3 bases, with 8 bases remaining between them. Germline V gene lookup returns CDR1 KGHSH and CDR2 LQKENI. There are 13 residues in the CDR3. The donors gave bone marrow, and they were healthy. There was no recording of CMV serostatus for this donor. A note on this clone: Its antigen remains unidentified.

Sequencing used PBMCs. The rearrangement links TRBV18 to TRBJ2-2; maybe TRBD1 (5 bases). This TCR derives from a human donor in good health. The CDR3 here is CASSLGHTGELFF. The CDR3 DNA follows: TGTGCCAGCTCCCTGGGGCACACCGGGGAGCTGTTTTTT.